These 24 T cell receptor beta chains share one sample of origin, sequenced in a study of vaccination and CD4 T cells after COVID-19. The Oncomine TCR Beta short-read assay sequenced DNA from cultured CD4+ T cells. Cultured CD4+ T cells were the source of extracted genomic DNA. Via MiXCR, TCRdb re-called the PCR reads, giving one row per CDR3 protein. The data contain several thousand distinct CDR3 sequences, more than 25% of them singletons. Treatment here: roughly 10-day PBMC culture with coronavirus spike peptide pools or control peptides (ViraFEST assay). Unexposed donor CD4+ T cells predated the COVID-19 pandemic, collected 2011-2018. Antigens for these TCRs are unknown. Sequences were obtained from CD4+ T cells from blood, cultured in vitro. These receptors came from a human donor in good health.

The chain couples TRBV7-9 to TRBJ1-1; no definite D call. The germline gives CDR1 SEHNR, CDR2 FQNEAQ (reference sequence). CDR3 size: 12 residues. V was clipped by 2 bases and J by 11 bases, with 12 bases between them. CDR3 nucleotide sequence: TGTGCCAGCAGCTTACAGGCTTACCGGGCTTTCTTT. Translating gives CASSLQAYRAFF.

This chain uses TRBV5-4 with TRBJ2-5; TRBD2 aligns across 14 bases. Unmatched junction bases numbered 3, after V lost 1 base and J lost 4 bases. In germline, CDR1 is SGHNT, CDR2 YYREEE (reference sequence). The CDR3 has 16 amino acids. CDR3 loop: CASSLWGTSGRETQYF. The CDR3 DNA sequence: TGTGCCAGCAGCTTGTGGGGGACTAGCGGGAGAGAGACCCAGTACTTC.

This clonotype occurred a few times. The V gene is TRBV7-3, the J gene TRBJ2-1, with TRBD1 matching over 11 bases. The CDR3 loop spans 15 amino acids. V dropped 6 bases and J dropped 7; count of bases not matched to a gene: 8. The germline V gene encodes CDR1 SGHTA and CDR2 FQGTGA. Here the CDR3 reads CASSPDRGRENEQFF. The CDR3 bases are TGTGCCAGCAGTCCGGACAGGGGGCGGGAGAATGAGCAGTTCTTC. The whole variable domain, filled in from reference TRBV7-3 and TRBJ2-1, reads GAGVSQTPSNKVTEKGKYVELRCDPISGHTALYWYRQSLGQGPEFLIYFQGTGAADDSGLPNDRFFAVRPEGSVSTLKIQRTERGDSAVYLCASSPDRGRENEQFFGPGTRLTVL.

This clonotype was counted between two and nine times. The chain joins TRBV20-1 to TRBJ1-1, with no clear D. The CDR3 runs 12 residues. Trimming shortened V by 8 bases and J by 0 bases, and 10 bases separated the two germline ends. The germline gives CDR1 DFQATT, CDR2 SNEGSKA (reference sequence). CDR3 nucleotides: TGCAGTCTTAGTCAGGTGAACACTGAAGCTTTCTTT. Translating gives CSLSQVNTEAFF.

The CDR3 here is CASSLESGFYNEQFF. The CDR3 region has the DNA TGTGCCAGCAGCTTGGAGTCAGGGTTTTACAATGAGCAGTTCTTC. V gene TRBV5-4 combines with J gene TRBJ2-1; a possible D gene is TRBD1 (5 bases). The CDR3 extends over 15 amino acids. Trimming shortened V by 0 bases and J by 4 bases, and 11 bases separated the two germline ends. The germline gives CDR1 SGHNT, CDR2 YYREEE (reference sequence).

There are a few counts of this clonotype. The J gene is TRBJ2-3, the V gene TRBV7-9, with 7 bases matching TRBD1. V gave up 4 bases and J gave up 0 bases; unmatched junction bases: 7. Germline loops: CDR1 SEHNR, CDR2 FQNEAQ (reference sequence). This CDR3 has 16 residues. This CDR3 reads CASSSLWTGSTDTQYF. In DNA form, the CDR3 reads TGTGCCAGCAGCTCTTTATGGACAGGAAGCACAGATACGCAGTATTTT.

The sample holds a few counts of this clonotype. This chain joins TRBV11-2 and TRBJ2-5; D not resolved. Germline assignment: CDR1 SGHAT and CDR2 FQNNGV. V gave up 2 bases and J gave up 0 bases, with 10 bases separating them. The CDR3 sequence is 15 residues long. The CDR3 sequence is CASSLRLADQETQYF. Written as DNA, the CDR3 is TGTGCCAGCAGCTTAAGGTTGGCAGACCAAGAGACCCAGTACTTC.

This sequence joins TRBV19 and TRBJ2-7; TRBD2 aligns across 7 bases. The germline gives CDR1 LNHDA, CDR2 SQIVND (reference sequence). Trimming cost V 4 bases and J 2 bases; bases outside gene matches: 5. This CDR3 is 14 amino acids long. Here the CDR3 DNA reads TGTGCCAGTAGTACGGGGGGACCCCCCTACGAGCAGTACTTC. Translation: CASSTGGPPYEQYF.

The rearrangement uses TRBV6-5 and TRBJ2-1, with 9 positions matching TRBD1. The V and J ends lost 0 bases and 3 bases, in that order; junction bases with no gene match: 3. Germline lookup yields CDR1 MNHEY and CDR2 SVGAGI. The CDR3 has 16 residues. For the CDR3, the DNA is TGTGCCAGCAGTTACTCACCGGGACAGGGCTACAATGAGCAGTTCTTC. Protein: CASSYSPGQGYNEQFF.

CDR3 sequence reads: CASSSGAVLAGGLNNEQFF. CDR3 in DNA: TGTGCCAGCAGCTCCGGTGCGGTTTTGGCGGGAGGGCTGAACAATGAGCAGTTCTTC. The V call is TRBV7-8, the J call TRBJ2-1, with 9 bases aligning to TRBD2. Trimming at V came to 4 bases and at J to 5 bases, leaving 18 bases not matched to a gene. The germline gives CDR1 SGHVS, CDR2 FQNEAQ. CDR3 length equals 19 residues.

This rearrangement joins TRBV21-1 to TRBJ2-1; the table assigns TRBD2, which was not confirmed against the DNA. TRBV21-1 is a listed pseudogene. This CDR3 is 16 amino acids long. This chain's CDR3 is CASSKDEREEYNEQFF. DNA of the CDR3: TGTGCCAGCAGCAAAGACGAGCGGGAGGAATACAATGAGCAGTTCTTC.

The rearrangement links TRBV2 to TRBJ1-3; D gene unclear. The CDR3 has 13 amino acids. Germline loops: CDR1 SNHLY, CDR2 FYNNEI. V was shortened by 4 bases and J by 4 bases, with 8 bases between the two germline ends. In DNA form, the CDR3 reads TGTGCCAGCAGTGTGGACCGAGGAAACACCATATATTTT. It yields the protein CASSVDRGNTIYF.

CDR3 residues: CASSSGDAEAFF. CDR3 nucleotides: TGTGCCAGCAGTTCTGGGGACGCTGAAGCTTTCTTT. The rearrangement links TRBV6-5 to TRBJ1-1, with D possibly TRBD1 on 5 matching bases. Per the germline V gene, CDR1 is MNHEY and CDR2 is SVGAGI. Trimming left V 4 bases short and J 6 bases short, with 9 bases between. CDR3 length equals 12 residues.

This chain joins TRBV12-3 or TRBV12-4 and TRBJ2-7; D possibly corresponds to TRBD2 (6 bases). The V and J ends lost 6 bases and 3 bases respectively, with 18 bases between them. The CDR3 totals 15 residues. CDR3 sequence: CASRPSGGEYYEQYF. The CDR3 region has the DNA TGTGCCAGCAGGCCGTCTGGAGGGGAATACTACGAGCAGTACTTC.

The chain combines TRBV5-6 with TRBJ1-5; 7 nucleotides line up with TRBD1. CDR3 length: 15 residues. V lost 0 bases and J lost 5; bases outside the gene matches: 5. CDR1 and CDR2 from the germline V gene are SGHDT and YYEEEE. CDR3 sequence reads: CASSLGRGPHQPQHF. The CDR3 DNA reads TGTGCCAGCAGCTTGGGGAGGGGGCCCCATCAGCCCCAGCATTTT.

The genes are TRBV4-3 and TRBJ1-1; D gene unclear. This CDR3 comprises 13 residues. Germline CDR1 LGHNA, CDR2 YSLEER. The V and J ends lost 0 bases and 5 bases respectively, with 7 bases between them. Written as DNA, the CDR3 is TGCGCCAGCAGCCAAGATTTCCTTACTGAAGCTTTCTTT. It yields the protein CASSQDFLTEAFF.

This clonotype was observed a few times. This chain uses TRBV30 with TRBJ1-2; D is uncertain. V was clipped by 3 bases and J by 7 bases, with 9 bases between them. This CDR3 has 11 residues. Germline V gene sequence: CDR1 GTSNPN, CDR2 SVGIG (reference sequence). In DNA, the CDR3 is TGTGCCTGGAGCCCAGGTGGTGGCTACACCTTC. This encodes CAWSPGGGYTF.

This clonotype was observed once. The rearrangement links TRBV10-1 to TRBJ2-2, with D possibly being TRBD1 or TRBD2 (5 bases each). The germline V and J ends were trimmed by 2 bases and 6 bases, with 7 bases remaining between them. Germline V gene data show CDR1 as WNHNN and CDR2 as SYGVQD (reference sequence). There are 13 residues in the CDR3. The CDR3 sequence is CASSERDPGELFF. The CDR3 DNA reads as TGCGCCAGCAGTGAGAGGGACCCCGGGGAGCTGTTTTTT.

The gene calls are TRBV6-1 and TRBJ1-6; D may be TRBD1 (6 bases). Germline CDR1 is MNHNS and CDR2 is SASEGT. Trimming left V 6 bases short and J 9 bases short, with 15 bases between. This CDR3 has 14 amino acids. In nucleotides, the CDR3 is TGTGCCAGCAGCCCATCGGGGGGCGGTTCACCCCTCCACTTT. This sequence encodes CASSPSGGGSPLHF.

This clonotype is labeled medium-sized. The gene calls are TRBV24-1 and TRBJ1-5; a weak D match, TRBD1 (5 bases). The germline V and J ends were trimmed by 4 bases and 4 bases, with 7 bases remaining between them. This CDR3 is built from 13 residues. Germline values: CDR1 KGHDR, CDR2 SFDVKD. This CDR3 is CATSDPGNQPQHF. The CDR3 DNA reads as TGTGCCACCAGTGACCCAGGGAATCAGCCCCAGCATTTT.

This clonotype was counted only a few times. V usage is TRBV7-2 and J usage is TRBJ2-2, with 9 nucleotides matching TRBD1. The length of the CDR3 is 15 residues. Looked up from germline, CDR1 is SGHTA and CDR2 is FQGNSA. Trimming at V came to 5 bases and at J to 4 bases, leaving 5 bases not matched to a gene. CDR3 nucleotide sequence: TGTGCCAGCAGCCCCAGGACAGGGGTCACCGGGGAGCTGTTTTTT. It is translated as CASSPRTGVTGELFF.

The genes are TRBV11-3 and TRBJ2-1; perhaps TRBD2 as D (5 bases). From germline, CDR1 is SGHNT and CDR2 YENEEA. The CDR3 is 11 amino acids. The ends were cut back, 4 bases at V and 10 bases at J, with 8 bases in the middle. CDR3 in amino acids: CASSYRGEQFF. CDR3 sequence (DNA): TGTGCCAGCAGCTACAGAGGGGAGCAGTTCTTC.

Note on this clonotype: This may stem from a read error, because a much larger clone lies one nucleotide away. This chain uses TRBV6-1 with TRBJ1-5, with D tentatively TRBD1 (6 bases). Germline CDR1 and CDR2: MNHNS and SASEGT. V was trimmed by 9 bases and J by 7 bases, leaving 10 bases between them. This CDR3 region has 11 residues. The CDR3 spells CASGRGQPQHF. The CDR3 region has the DNA TGTGCCAGTGGCAGGGGCCAGCCCCAGCATTTT.

This clonotype was seen a single time. The chain links TRBV11-2 to TRBJ2-7; 13 bases map to TRBD2. Germline V CDR1 and CDR2: SGHAT, FQNNGV. J was trimmed by 5 bases and V by 4 bases; bases with no gene match: 5. This CDR3 contains 15 residues. DNA for the CDR3: TGTGCCAGCAGCTCCGGACTAGCGGGAGCCCACGAGCAGTACTTC. It specifies CASSSGLAGAHEQYF.